This T cell receptor (beta chain) is from a study of OX40 agonist ivuxolimab in advanced cancers. Notes on the research overall: Ivuxolimab was an agonistic, fully human IgG2 monoclonal antibody directed against OX40 (CD134), a costimulatory receptor. Intravenous ivuxolimab was administered to patients every 2 weeks at six dose levels: 0.01, 0.1, 0.3, 1.5, 3 and 10 mg/kg. Of the roughly 52 dose-escalation patients, hepatocellular carcinoma was present in around 19, melanoma in approximately 15, renal cell carcinoma in 9 and head and neck cancer in 9. The dose-escalation cohort was approximately 83% male with a mean age of approximately 60 years, ranging from 23 to 79. Patients were allowed to have had prior anti-PD-1, anti-PD-L1 or anti-CTLA-4 therapy, and 40% of the dose-escalation patients had previously received checkpoint inhibitors. Partial responses were achieved by three dose-escalation patients, of whom one had hepatocellular carcinoma and two had cutaneous melanoma. Peripheral TCRbeta sequencing aimed to test whether ivuxolimab altered TCR sequence diversity and caused clonal T-cell expansion. The paper reports the monotherapy dose-escalation portion (N of about 52 patients) of the phase I ivuxolimab trial. The study at large found these results: At doses of 0.1 to 3.0 mg/kg, clonal expansion of both CD4+ and CD8+ blood T cells was observed from baseline to week 6. The antigen specificity of the clonally expanded peripheral T cells was not determined. Partial responders in the 0.1-3.0 mg/kg groups had among the lowest normalized peripheral clonal expansion, especially among CD8+ T cells. After ivuxolimab, CD8+ T cells had more expanded clones than CD4+ T cells on average. Low levels of normalized T-cell clonal expansion were also shown by some nonresponding patients.

The trial excluded patients who had a history of autoimmune disease or were on systemic immunosuppression. Peripheral blood for TCR sequencing was drawn from every dose cohort at baseline, at cycle 4 day 1 and at cycle 7 day 1. The samples were drawn from a first-in-human, open-label, multicenter phase I dose-escalation trial of ivuxolimab. Adults with locally advanced or metastatic melanoma, renal cell, hepatocellular, or head and neck squamous cell carcinoma were enrolled in the trial. Before TCR sequencing, CD4+ and CD8+ T cells were separately sorted from peripheral blood. Regarding this clone: Which antigen it targets is not known. The sample holds no much larger clone one base away, and base qualities are not on file.

For sequencing of the TCRbeta CDR3 region, genomic DNA was extracted from the sorted cells. TCRbeta CDR3 regions were sequenced using the immunoSEQ Assay. TCRdb took this table from immuneACCESS and kept in-frame rearrangements with V and J called. Such tables lack part of the clones; where checked against another copy, unresolved V genes explain under half of the gap, and the rest is unexplained. In all, the sample holds approximately 62,000 clones, and 85% to 95% of those were seen once. The top ten clones comprise around 15% of the sample. CDR1 SGHAT and CDR2 FQNNGV were looked up in the germline V gene. The CDR3 runs 18 residues from the cysteine to the phenylalanine. Only CDR3 DNA remains: 54 bases, in frame from the first base. The V and J ends are trimmed by 1 base and 0 bases, leaving 15 bases between them.

This specimen was CD4+ or CD8+ T cells sorted from blood, taken in a trial of the OX40 agonist ivuxolimab. The V gene is TRBV11-2 and the J gene is TRBJ1-4; there is no confident call for the D gene. The source of this sequence is an adult with an advanced solid tumor such as melanoma, head and neck, liver or kidney cancer. The sequenced DNA is TGTGCCAGCAGCTTAGCAGTAGGGCAGCAACCAACTAATGAAAAACTGTTTTTT. Its amino acids are CASSLAVGQQPTNEKLFF.